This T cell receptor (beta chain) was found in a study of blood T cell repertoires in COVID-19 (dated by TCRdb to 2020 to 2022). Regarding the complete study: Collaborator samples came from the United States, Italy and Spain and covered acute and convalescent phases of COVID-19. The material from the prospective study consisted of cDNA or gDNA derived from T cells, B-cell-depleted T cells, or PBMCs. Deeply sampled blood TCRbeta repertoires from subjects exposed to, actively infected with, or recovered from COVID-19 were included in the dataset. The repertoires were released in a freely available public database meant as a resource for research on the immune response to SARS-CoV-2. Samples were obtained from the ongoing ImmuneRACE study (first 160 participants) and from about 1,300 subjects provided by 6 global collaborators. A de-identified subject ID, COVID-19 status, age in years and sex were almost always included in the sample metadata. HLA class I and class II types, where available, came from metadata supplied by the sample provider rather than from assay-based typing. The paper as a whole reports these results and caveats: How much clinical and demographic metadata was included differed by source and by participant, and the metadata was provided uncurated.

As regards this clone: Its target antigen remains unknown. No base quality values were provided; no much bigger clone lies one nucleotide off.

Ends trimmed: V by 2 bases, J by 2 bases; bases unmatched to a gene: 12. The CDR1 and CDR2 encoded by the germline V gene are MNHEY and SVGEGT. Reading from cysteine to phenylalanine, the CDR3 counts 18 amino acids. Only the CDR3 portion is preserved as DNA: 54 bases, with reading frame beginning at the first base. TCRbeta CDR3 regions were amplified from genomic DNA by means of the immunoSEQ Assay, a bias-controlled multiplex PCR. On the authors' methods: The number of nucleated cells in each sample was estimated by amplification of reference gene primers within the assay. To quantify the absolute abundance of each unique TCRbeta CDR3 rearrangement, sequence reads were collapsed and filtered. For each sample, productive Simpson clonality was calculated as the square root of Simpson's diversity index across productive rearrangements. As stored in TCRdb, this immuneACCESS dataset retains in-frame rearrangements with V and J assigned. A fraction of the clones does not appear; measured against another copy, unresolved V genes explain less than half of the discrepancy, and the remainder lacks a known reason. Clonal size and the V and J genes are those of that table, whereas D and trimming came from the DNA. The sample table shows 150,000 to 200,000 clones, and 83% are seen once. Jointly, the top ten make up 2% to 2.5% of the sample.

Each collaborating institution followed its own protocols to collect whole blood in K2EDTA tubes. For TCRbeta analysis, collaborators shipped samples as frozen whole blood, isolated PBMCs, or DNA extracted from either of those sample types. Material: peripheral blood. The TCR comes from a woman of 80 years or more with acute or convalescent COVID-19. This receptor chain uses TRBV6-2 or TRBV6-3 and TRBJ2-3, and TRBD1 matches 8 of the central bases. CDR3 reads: CASSYPPIDRGDTDTQYF. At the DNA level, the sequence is TGTGCCAGCAGTTACCCCCCGATCGACAGGGGAGACACAGATACGCAGTATTTT.